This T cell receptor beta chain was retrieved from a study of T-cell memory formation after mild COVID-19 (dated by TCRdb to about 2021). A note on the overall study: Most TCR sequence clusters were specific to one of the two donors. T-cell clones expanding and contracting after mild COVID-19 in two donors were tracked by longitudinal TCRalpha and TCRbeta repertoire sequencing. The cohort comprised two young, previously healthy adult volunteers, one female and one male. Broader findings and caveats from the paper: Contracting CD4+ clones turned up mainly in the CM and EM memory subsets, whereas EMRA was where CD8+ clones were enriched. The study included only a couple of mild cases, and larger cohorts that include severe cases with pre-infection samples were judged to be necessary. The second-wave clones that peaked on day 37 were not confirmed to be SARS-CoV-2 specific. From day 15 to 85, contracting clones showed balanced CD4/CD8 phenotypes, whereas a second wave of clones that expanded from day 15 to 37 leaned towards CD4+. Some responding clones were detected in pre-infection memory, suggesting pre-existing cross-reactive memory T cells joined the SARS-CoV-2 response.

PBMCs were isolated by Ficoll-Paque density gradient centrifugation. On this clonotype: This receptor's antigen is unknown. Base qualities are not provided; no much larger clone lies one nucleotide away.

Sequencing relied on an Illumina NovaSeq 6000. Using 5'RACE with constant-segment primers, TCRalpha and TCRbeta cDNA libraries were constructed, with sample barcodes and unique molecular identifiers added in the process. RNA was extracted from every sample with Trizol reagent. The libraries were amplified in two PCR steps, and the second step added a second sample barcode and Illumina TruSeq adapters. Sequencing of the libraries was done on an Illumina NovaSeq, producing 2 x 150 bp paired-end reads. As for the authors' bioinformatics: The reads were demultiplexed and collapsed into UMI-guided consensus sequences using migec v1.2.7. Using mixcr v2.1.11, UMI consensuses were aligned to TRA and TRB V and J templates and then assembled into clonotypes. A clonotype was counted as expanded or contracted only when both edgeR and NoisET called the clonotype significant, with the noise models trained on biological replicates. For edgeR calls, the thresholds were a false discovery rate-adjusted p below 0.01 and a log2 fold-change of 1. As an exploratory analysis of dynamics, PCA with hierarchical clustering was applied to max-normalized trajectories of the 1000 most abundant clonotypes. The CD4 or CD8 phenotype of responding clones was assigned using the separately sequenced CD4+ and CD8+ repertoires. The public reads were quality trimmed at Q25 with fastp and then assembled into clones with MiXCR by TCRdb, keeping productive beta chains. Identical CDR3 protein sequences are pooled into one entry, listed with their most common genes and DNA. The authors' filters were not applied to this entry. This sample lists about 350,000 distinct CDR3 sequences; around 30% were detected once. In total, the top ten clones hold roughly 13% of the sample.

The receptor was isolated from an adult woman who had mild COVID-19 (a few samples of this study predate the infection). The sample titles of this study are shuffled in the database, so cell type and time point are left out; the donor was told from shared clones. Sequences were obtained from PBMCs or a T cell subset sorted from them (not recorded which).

The DNA sequence is TGCGCCAGCTCCCAACCTCGATTCTACAATGAGCAGTTCTTC. Translated, it gives CASSQPRFYNEQFF. This sequence uses TRBV5-1 and TRBJ2-1; confidence is insufficient to name the D gene. Per the germline V gene, SGHRS is the CDR1 and YFSETQ is the CDR2. The V end loses 7 bases and the J end loses 3 bases, and a stretch of 14 bases separates them. The CDR3 numbers 14 residues from cysteine through phenylalanine. CDR3 DNA only is kept here, 42 bases in frame from base 1.